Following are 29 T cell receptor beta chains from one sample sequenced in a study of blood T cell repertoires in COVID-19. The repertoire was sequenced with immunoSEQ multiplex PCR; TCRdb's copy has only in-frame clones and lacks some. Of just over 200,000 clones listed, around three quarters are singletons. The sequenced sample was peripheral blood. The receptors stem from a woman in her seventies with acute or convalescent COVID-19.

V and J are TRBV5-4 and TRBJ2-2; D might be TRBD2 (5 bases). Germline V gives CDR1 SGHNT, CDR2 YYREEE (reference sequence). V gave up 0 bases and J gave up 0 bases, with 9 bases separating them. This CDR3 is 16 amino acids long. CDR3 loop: CASSLDPAANTGELFF. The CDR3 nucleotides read TGTGCCAGCAGCTTGGATCCAGCGGCGAACACCGGGGAGCTGTTTTTT.

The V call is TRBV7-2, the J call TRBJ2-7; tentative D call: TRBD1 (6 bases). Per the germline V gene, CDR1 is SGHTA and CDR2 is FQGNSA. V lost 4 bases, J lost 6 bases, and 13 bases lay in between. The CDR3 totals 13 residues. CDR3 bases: TGTGCCAGCAGCTCCTACAGGGCCGGCGAGCAGTACTTC. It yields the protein CASSSYRAGEQYF. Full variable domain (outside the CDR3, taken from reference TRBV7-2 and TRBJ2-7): GAGVSQSPSNKVTEKGKDVELRCDPISGHTALYWYRQSLGQGLEFLIYFQGNSAPDKSGLPSDRFSAERTGGSVSTLTIQRTQQEDSAVYLCASSSYRAGEQYFGPGTRLTVT.

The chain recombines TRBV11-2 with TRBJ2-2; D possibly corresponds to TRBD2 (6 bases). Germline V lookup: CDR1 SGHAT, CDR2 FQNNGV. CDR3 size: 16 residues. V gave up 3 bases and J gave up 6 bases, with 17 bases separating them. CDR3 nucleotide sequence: TGTGCCAGCAGCTTCGGGGGATTGGGGTTGGCCGGGGAGCTGTTTTTT. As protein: CASSFGGLGLAGELFF.

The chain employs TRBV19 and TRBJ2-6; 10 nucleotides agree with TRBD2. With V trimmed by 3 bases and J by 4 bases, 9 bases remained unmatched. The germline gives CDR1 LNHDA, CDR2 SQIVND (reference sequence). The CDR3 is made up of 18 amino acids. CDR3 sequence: CASSIFLAGVSGANVLTF. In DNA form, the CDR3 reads TGTGCCAGTAGTATTTTTCTAGCGGGAGTTTCGGGGGCCAACGTCCTGACTTTC. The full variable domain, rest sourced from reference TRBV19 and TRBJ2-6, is DGGITQSPKYLFRKEGQNVTLSCEQNLNHDAMYWYRQDPGQGLRLIYYSQIVNDFQKGDIAEGYSVSREKKESFPLTVTSAQKNPTAFYLCASSIFLAGVSGANVLTFGAGSRLTVL.

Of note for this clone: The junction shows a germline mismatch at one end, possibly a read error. The CDR3 loop is CASSIDSATNTQYF. For the CDR3, the DNA is TGTGCCAGTAGTATAGATTCCGCCACAAATACGCAGTATTTT. V gene TRBV19 combines with J gene TRBJ2-3; D not resolved. CDR3 length: 14 amino acids. Germline V gives CDR1 LNHDA, CDR2 SQIVND (reference sequence).

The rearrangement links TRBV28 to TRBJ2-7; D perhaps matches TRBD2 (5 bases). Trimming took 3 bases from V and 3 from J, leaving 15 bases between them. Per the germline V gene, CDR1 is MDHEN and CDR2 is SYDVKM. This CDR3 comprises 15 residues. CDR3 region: CASSFAGLLGYEQYF. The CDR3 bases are TGTGCCAGCAGTTTTGCGGGTCTTCTTGGCTACGAGCAGTACTTC.

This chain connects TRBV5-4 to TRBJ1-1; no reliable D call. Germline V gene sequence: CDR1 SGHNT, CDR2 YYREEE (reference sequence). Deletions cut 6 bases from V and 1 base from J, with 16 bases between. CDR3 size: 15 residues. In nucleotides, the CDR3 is TGTGCCAGCAAAATACACCCGGAGGAGAACACTGAAGCTTTCTTT. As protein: CASKIHPEENTEAFF. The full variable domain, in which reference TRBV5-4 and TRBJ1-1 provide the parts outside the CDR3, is ETGVTQSPTHLIKTRGQQVTLRCSSQSGHNTVSWYQQALGQGPQFIFQYYREEENGRGNFPPRFSGLQFPNYSSELNVNALELDDSALYLCASKIHPEENTEAFFGQGTRLTVV.

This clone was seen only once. The CDR3 spells CASGLDRGTDTQYF. The CDR3 DNA reads TGTGCTAGTGGTTTGGATCGGGGCACAGATACGCAGTATTTT. The chain links TRBV12-5 to TRBJ2-3; D ambiguous. V was cut by 1 base and J by 1 base, with 6 bases left in between. Looked up from germline, CDR1 is LGHNT and CDR2 is FRNRAP. CDR3 size: 14 residues.

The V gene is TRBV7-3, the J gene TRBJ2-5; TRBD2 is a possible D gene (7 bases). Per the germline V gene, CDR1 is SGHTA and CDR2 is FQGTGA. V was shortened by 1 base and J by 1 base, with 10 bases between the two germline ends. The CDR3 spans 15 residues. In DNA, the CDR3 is TGTGCCAGCAGCTTAAACGGGGGGCCCCAAGAGACCCAGTACTTC. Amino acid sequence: CASSLNGGPQETQYF.

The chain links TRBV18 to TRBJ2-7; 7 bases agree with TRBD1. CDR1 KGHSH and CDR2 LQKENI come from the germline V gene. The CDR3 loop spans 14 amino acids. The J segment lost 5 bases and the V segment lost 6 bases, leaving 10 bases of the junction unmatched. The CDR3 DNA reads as TGTGCCAGCTCTCTCCTGACAGGGCAACACGAGCAGTACTTC. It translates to CASSLLTGQHEQYF.

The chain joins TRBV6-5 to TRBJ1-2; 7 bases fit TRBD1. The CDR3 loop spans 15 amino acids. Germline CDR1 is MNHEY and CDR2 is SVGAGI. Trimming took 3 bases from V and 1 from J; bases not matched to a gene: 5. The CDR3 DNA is TGTGCCAGCAGTTATGGGACAGCTGATAACTATGGCTACACCTTC. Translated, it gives CASSYGTADNYGYTF.

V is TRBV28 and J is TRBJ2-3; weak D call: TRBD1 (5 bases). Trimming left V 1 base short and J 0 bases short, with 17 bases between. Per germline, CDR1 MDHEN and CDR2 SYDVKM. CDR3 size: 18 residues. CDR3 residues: CASSLSSRTSSSTDTQYF. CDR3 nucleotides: TGTGCCAGCAGTTTATCATCGCGGACATCATCAAGCACAGATACGCAGTATTTT.

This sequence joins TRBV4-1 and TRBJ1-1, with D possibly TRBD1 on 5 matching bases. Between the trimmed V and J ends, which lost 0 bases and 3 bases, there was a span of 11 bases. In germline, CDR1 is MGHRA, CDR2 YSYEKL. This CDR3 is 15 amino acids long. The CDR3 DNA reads TGCGCCAGCAGCCAAGATCGGGGGGGGTACACTGAAGCTTTCTTT. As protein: CASSQDRGGYTEAFF.

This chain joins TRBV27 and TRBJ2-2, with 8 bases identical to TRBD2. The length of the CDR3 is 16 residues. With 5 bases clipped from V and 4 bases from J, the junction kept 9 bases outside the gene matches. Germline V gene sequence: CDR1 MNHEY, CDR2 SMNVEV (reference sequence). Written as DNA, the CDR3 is TGTGCCAGCAGTAATATAGCGGGAATCACCACCGGGGAGCTGTTTTTT. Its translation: CASSNIAGITTGELFF.

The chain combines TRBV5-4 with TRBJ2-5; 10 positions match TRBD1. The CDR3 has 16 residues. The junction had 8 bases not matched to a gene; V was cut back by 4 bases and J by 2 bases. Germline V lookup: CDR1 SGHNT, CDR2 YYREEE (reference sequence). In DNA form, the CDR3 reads TGTGCCAGCAGCCCGAGGGGACAGGGGTGGCAAGAGACCCAGTACTTC. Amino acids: CASSPRGQGWQETQYF.

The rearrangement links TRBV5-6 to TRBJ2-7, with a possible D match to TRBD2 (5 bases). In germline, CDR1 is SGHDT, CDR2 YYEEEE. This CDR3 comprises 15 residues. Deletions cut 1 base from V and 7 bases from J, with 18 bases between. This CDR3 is CASSLFSPGIGEQYF. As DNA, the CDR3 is TGTGCCAGCAGCTTGTTCTCTCCGGGAATTGGGGAGCAGTACTTC.

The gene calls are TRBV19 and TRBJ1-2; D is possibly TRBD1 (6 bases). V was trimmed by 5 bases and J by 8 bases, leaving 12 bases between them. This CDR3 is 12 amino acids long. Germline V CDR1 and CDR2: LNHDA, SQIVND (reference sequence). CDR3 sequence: CASSLQGGGYTF. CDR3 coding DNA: TGTGCCAGTAGTTTACAGGGCGGCGGCTACACCTTC.

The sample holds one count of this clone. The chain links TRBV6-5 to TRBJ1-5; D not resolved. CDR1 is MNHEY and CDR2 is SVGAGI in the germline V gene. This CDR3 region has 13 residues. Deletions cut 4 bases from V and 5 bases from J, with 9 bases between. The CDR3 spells CASSFAVDQPQHF. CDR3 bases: TGTGCCAGCAGTTTCGCGGTGGATCAGCCCCAGCATTTT.

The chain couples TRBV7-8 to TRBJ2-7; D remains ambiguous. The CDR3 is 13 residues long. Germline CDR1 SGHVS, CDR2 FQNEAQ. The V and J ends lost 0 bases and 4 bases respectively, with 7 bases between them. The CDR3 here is CASSLAYSYEQYF. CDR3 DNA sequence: TGTGCCAGCAGCTTAGCATACTCGTACGAGCAGTACTTC. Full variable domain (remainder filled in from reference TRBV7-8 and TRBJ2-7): GAGVSQSPRYKVAKRGQDVALRCDPISGHVSLFWYQQALGQGPEFLTYFQNEAQLDKSGLPSDRFFAERPEGSVSTLKIQRTQQEDSAVYLCASSLAYSYEQYFGPGTRLTVT.

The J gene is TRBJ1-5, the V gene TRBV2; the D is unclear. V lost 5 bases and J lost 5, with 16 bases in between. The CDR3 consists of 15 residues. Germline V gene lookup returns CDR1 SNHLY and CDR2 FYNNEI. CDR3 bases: TGTGCCAGCAGTCTCGTCCGTCCTTCCGATCAGCCCCAGCATTTT. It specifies CASSLVRPSDQPQHF.

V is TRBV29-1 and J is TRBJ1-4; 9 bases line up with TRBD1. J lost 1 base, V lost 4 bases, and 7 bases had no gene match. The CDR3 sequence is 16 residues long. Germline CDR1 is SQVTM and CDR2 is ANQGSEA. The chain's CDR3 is CSVVQDRGVTNEKLFF. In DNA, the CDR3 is TGCAGCGTTGTCCAGGACAGGGGTGTAACTAATGAAAAACTGTTTTTT.

Here the CDR3 DNA reads TGTGCCTGGAGTGTAGGGGGGGGCGGAGATACGCAGTATTTT. The encoded protein is CAWSVGGGGDTQYF. This sequence joins TRBV30 and TRBJ2-3, with D perhaps matching TRBD2 (7 bases). CDR3 size: 14 residues. V was cut by 0 bases and J by 5 bases, with 12 bases left in between. Looked up from germline, CDR1 is GTSNPN and CDR2 is SVGIG (reference sequence).

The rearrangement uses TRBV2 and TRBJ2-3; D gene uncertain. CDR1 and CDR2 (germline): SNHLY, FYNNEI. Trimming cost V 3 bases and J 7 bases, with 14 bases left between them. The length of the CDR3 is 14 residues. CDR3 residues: CASSDWLEENTQYF. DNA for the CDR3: TGTGCCAGCAGTGATTGGCTAGAGGAAAATACGCAGTATTTT.

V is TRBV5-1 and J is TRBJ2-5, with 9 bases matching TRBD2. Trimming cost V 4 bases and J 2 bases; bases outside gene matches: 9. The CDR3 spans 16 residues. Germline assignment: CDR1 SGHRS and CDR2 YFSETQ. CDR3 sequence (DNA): TGCGCCAGCAGCCGGTTAGCGGGAGAGGCGCAAGAGACCCAGTACTTC. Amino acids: CASSRLAGEAQETQYF. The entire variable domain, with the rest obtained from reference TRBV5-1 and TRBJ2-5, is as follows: KAGVTQTPRYLIKTRGQQVTLSCSPISGHRSVSWYQQTPGQGLQFLFEYFSETQRNKGNFPGRFSGRQFSNSRSEMNVSTLELGDSALYLCASSRLAGEAQETQYFGPGTRLLVL.

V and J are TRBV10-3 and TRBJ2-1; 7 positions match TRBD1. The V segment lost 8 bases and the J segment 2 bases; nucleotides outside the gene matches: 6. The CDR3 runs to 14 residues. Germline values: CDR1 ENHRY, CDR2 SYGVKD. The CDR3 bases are TGTGCCATCGGGAACGGGACAGCCTACAATGAGCAGTTCTTC. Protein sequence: CAIGNGTAYNEQFF.

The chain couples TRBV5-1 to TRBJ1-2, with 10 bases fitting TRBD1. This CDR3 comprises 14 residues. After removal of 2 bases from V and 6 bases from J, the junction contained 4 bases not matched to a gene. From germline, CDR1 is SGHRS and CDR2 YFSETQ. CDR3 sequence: CASSLRQGADGYTF. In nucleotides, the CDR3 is TGCGCCAGCAGCTTACGACAGGGGGCAGATGGCTACACCTTC.

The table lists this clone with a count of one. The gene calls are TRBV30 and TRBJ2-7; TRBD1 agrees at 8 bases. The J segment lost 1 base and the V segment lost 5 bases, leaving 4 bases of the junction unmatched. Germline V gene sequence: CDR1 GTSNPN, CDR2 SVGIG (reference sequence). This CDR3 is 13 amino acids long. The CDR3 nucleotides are TGTGCCTGGGGCGGGACAGGTTCCTACGAGCAGTACTTC. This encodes CAWGGTGSYEQYF.

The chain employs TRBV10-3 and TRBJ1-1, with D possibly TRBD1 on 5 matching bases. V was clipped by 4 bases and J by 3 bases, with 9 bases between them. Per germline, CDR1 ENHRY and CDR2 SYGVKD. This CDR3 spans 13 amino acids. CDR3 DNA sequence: TGTGCCATCAGTGCCAGGGTGGACACTGAAGCTTTCTTT. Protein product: CAISARVDTEAFF.

In nucleotides, the CDR3 is TGTGCCAGCAGTTCCACAGGGTACCCAGATACGCAGTATTTT. Translated, it gives CASSSTGYPDTQYF. The chain recombines TRBV28 with TRBJ2-3; D is perhaps TRBD1 (6 bases). Trimming cost V 4 bases and J 4 bases, with 12 bases left between them. Per the germline V gene, CDR1 is MDHEN and CDR2 is SYDVKM. CDR3 length: 14 residues.